This passage covers 14 T cell receptor beta chains from one sample sequenced in a study of blood T cells in healthy people across ages. With a J-beta primer mix and a sample-barcoded 5' primer, a second PCR ran roughly 7 to 11 cycles. TCRdb re-called the 5' RACE reads with MiXCR, one entry per CDR3 protein. Of more than 900,000 distinct CDR3 sequences listed, almost 25% are singletons. This same sample was also taken into another study, of T cells of mothers and their children.

Material: blood. These receptors were collected from a girl aged 2-10 years in good health.

The chain couples TRBV20-1 to TRBJ1-1; D not resolved. Germline CDR1 and CDR2: DFQATT and SNEGSKA (reference sequence). This CDR3 contains 13 residues. Trimming cost V 1 base and J 2 bases, with 8 bases left between them. DNA for the CDR3: TGCAGTGCTAGAGGCCCTTTAAACACTGAAGCTTTCTTT. It yields the protein CSARGPLNTEAFF.

The chain combines TRBV5-6 with TRBJ2-5; 13 bases match TRBD2. The J call is doubtful: the DNA matches TRBJ2-1 better. CDR1 and CDR2 from the germline V gene are SGHDT and YYEEEE. This CDR3 comprises 16 residues. CDR3 coding DNA: TGTGCCAGCAGCCCATTGGCAACTAGCGGGAGGGCTGAGCAGTTCTTC. It is translated as CASSPLATSGRAEQFF.

The chain uses TRBV11-2 and TRBJ2-7, with 7 positions matching TRBD2. Germline CDR1 and CDR2: SGHAT and FQNNGV. This CDR3 is 19 amino acids long. The V segment lost 7 bases and the J segment 3 bases; nucleotides outside the gene matches: 24. CDR3 protein: CASKSIRGPSAGVNYEQYF. The DNA of the CDR3 is TGTGCCAGCAAAAGTATACGTGGGCCGTCGGCGGGAGTTAACTACGAGCAGTACTTC. The full variable domain, completed using reference TRBV11-2 and TRBJ2-7, is EAGVAQSPRYKIIEKRQSVAFWCNPISGHATLYWYQQILGQGPKLLIQFQNNGVVDDSQLPKDRFSAERLKGVDSTLKIQPAKLEDSAVYLCASKSIRGPSAGVNYEQYFGPGTRLTVT.

This sequence joins TRBV12-5 and TRBJ2-5; TRBD2 agrees at 14 bases. From germline, CDR1 is LGHNT and CDR2 FRNRAP. There are 15 residues in the CDR3. J lost 3 bases, V lost 10 bases, and 7 bases had no gene match. The CDR3 sequence: CATNRGLAGEETQYF. As DNA, the CDR3 is TGTGCTACCAACCGGGGACTAGCGGGAGAAGAGACCCAGTACTTC.

This chain joins TRBV20-1 and TRBJ1-4, with D perhaps matching TRBD1 (5 bases). The CDR3 totals 17 residues. CDR1 and CDR2 (germline): DFQATT, SNEGSKA (reference sequence). Trimming shortened V by 4 bases and J by 5 bases, and 23 bases separated the two germline ends. The CDR3 spells CSATLSGPVPRNEKLFF. The CDR3 bases are TGCAGTGCTACCTTATCGGGACCGGTCCCACGGAATGAAAAACTGTTTTTT.

About this clonotype: A read error may produce the germline difference seen at one junction end. The gene calls are TRBV4-1 and TRBJ1-1; D not resolved. In germline, CDR1 is MGHRA, CDR2 YSYEKL. This CDR3 comprises 16 residues. CDR3 nucleotides: TGCGCCAGCAGCCAACGCTCTGCGGCGCCGGGTTGGGAAGCTCTCTTT. Its translation is CASSQRSAAPGWEALF.

This clonotype was counted many times. V and J are TRBV4-3 and TRBJ2-7, with D possibly being TRBD1 or TRBD2 (5 bases each). The V gene lost 1 base and the J gene lost 5 bases, with 12 bases spanning the gap. Germline assignment: CDR1 LGHNA and CDR2 YSLEER. The CDR3 length is 14 residues. The CDR3 DNA reads TGCGCCAGCAGCCAAGTGGGGGTGATGAACGAGCAGTACTTC. Translating gives CASSQVGVMNEQYF.

The rearrangement links TRBV9 to TRBJ1-1; D might be TRBD1 (5 bases). Looked up from germline, CDR1 is SGDLS and CDR2 is YYNGEE. Trimming pared 3 bases from V and 0 bases from J, leaving 12 bases between. The CDR3 length is 15 residues. CDR3 DNA sequence: TGTGCCAGCAGCGATGGTTGGGGCCTGAACACTGAAGCTTTCTTT. Protein product: CASSDGWGLNTEAFF.

This sequence joins TRBV19 and TRBJ1-6, with 7 bases lining up with TRBD1. Trimming cost V 9 bases and J 7 bases; bases outside gene matches: 9. CDR1 is LNHDA and CDR2 is SQIVND in the germline V gene (reference sequence). The CDR3 consists of 14 residues. CDR3 nucleotides: TGTGCCAGCGGAGGGGACAGAGAAAATTCACCCCTCCACTTT. Protein: CASGGDRENSPLHF.

The chain's CDR3 is CASGSPERAPSQYF. The CDR3, as DNA: TGTGCCAGCGGCTCGCCCGAACGGGCCCCATCGCAGTATTTT. The rearrangement links TRBV6-2 or TRBV6-3 to TRBJ2-3; D call uncertain. The CDR3 runs to 14 residues. Per germline, CDR1 MNHEY and CDR2 SVGEGT. V gave up 8 bases and J gave up 10 bases, with 22 bases separating them.

This clonotype showed up just a few times. V and J are TRBV12-3 or TRBV12-4 and TRBJ1-1; D is ambiguous. V was pared by 4 bases and J by 3 bases, with 12 bases between. The CDR3 has 14 amino acids. The CDR3 DNA is TGTGCCAGCAGTTCCCGGATGCGGGACACTGAAGCTTTCTTT. Translating it yields CASSSRMRDTEAFF.

The V and J genes are TRBV20-1 and TRBJ2-1; D possibly corresponds to TRBD1 (6 bases). The CDR3 runs 13 residues. The germline V and J ends were trimmed by 6 bases and 11 bases, with 20 bases remaining between them. Germline loops: CDR1 DFQATT, CDR2 SNEGSKA (reference sequence). The CDR3 DNA reads TGCAGTGCCCGAGGGGGTCGAGGCCCAAAGCAGTTCTTC. It specifies CSARGGRGPKQFF.

This clonotype was found a few times. This chain uses TRBV27 with TRBJ2-5, with TRBD2 matching over 9 bases. Germline V gene data show CDR1 as MNHEY and CDR2 as SMNVEV (reference sequence). The V segment lost 7 bases and the J segment 1 base; nucleotides outside the gene matches: 10. The CDR3 consists of 16 residues. The CDR3 sequence: CASTPFSGGFQETQYF. The DNA of the CDR3 is TGTGCCAGCACCCCTTTTAGCGGGGGATTCCAAGAGACCCAGTACTTC.

The V and J genes are TRBV25-1 and TRBJ2-3, with D perhaps matching TRBD1 or TRBD2 (5 bases each). Germline assignment: CDR1 MGHDK and CDR2 SYGVNS. The germline V and J ends were trimmed by 8 bases and 7 bases, with 16 bases remaining between them. The CDR3 is made up of 13 amino acids. As DNA, the CDR3 is TGTGCCAGCTGGGACGGTTTAAAGAATACGCAGTATTTT. It specifies CASWDGLKNTQYF.